The 4 T cell receptor beta chains in this list originate from one sample, sequenced in a study of graft-versus-host responses after intestinal transplantation. Using immunoSEQ multiplex PCR, the repertoire was profiled, and TCRdb retains in-frame clones only, with some absent. The sample lists 35,000 to 50,000 clones; around 96% were seen once. Antigens of these TCRs are unknown. Material: unstimulated CD8+ T cells sorted from spleen or lymph node cells, obtained before transplant. The receptor source for this set is a human donor who was the organ donor for an intestinal transplant.

The chain has TRBV9 and TRBJ2-5; no definite D call. Germline assignment: CDR1 SGDLS and CDR2 YYNGEE. Deletions cut 0 bases from V and 4 bases from J, with 10 bases between. There are 14 residues in the CDR3. CDR3 amino acids: CASSVGQAPETQYF. The CDR3 bases are TGTGCCAGCAGCGTAGGTCAGGCCCCAGAGACCCAGTACTTC.

The chain couples TRBV7-6 to TRBJ2-3; D is perhaps TRBD1 or TRBD2 (6 bases each). Trimming took off 0 bases at V and 2 bases at J, with 9 bases between the two ends. CDR1 is SGHVS, CDR2 FNYEAQ, per germline. The CDR3 length is 15 residues. The CDR3 DNA reads TGTGCCAGCAGCTTAGCGGGGGGCCCCACAGATACGCAGTATTTT. Protein: CASSLAGGPTDTQYF.

The rearrangement joins TRBV15 to TRBJ2-1; TRBD2 matches at 10 bases. Losses at the gene ends were 3 bases for V and 5 bases for J; bases not matched to a gene: 10. The length of the CDR3 is 17 residues. CDR1 and CDR2 from the germline V gene are LNHNV and YYDKDF (reference sequence). The chain's CDR3 is CATSSGILAGENNEQFF. The CDR3 region has the DNA TGTGCCACCAGCAGCGGTATTCTAGCGGGGGAAAACAATGAGCAGTTCTTC. Full variable domain (rest looked up from reference TRBV15 and TRBJ2-1): DAMVIQNPRYQVTQFGKPVTLSCSQTLNHNVMYWYQQKSSQAPKLLFHYYDKDFNNEADTPDNFQSRRPNTSFCFLDIRSPGLGDTAMYLCATSSGILAGENNEQFFGPGTRLTVL.

This clone was detected only a few times. V gene TRBV4-3 combines with J gene TRBJ1-1; no definite D call. Looked up from germline, CDR1 is LGHNA and CDR2 is YSLEER. Trimming removed 1 base at V and 4 bases at J, with 7 bases between. CDR3 size: 13 residues. The CDR3 spells CASSQVGGTEAFF. The DNA for the CDR3 is TGCGCCAGCAGCCAAGTGGGCGGCACTGAAGCTTTCTTT.